The 19 T cell receptor beta chains in this list originate from one sample, sequenced in a study of T cell responses to AZD1222 COVID-19 vaccine. Some clones are missing from TCRdb's copy, which holds only in-frame ones; the method was immunoSEQ multiplex PCR. The profile shows about 78,000 clones, roughly nine tenths of them singletons. The source material was peripheral blood, sampled 28 days after the second AZD1222 dose. Source of these receptors: an adult who received the AZD1222 COVID-19 vaccine.

This clone came up once. This sequence joins TRBV11-2 and TRBJ1-4; 7 nucleotides line up with TRBD1. CDR3 size: 15 residues. Germline CDR1 and CDR2: SGHAT and FQNNGV. V lost 5 bases, J lost 2 bases, and 5 bases stayed unmatched. CDR3 residues: CASSPRGTTNEKLFF. The CDR3 DNA sequence: TGTGCCAGCAGCCCCAGGGGGACCACTAATGAAAAACTGTTTTTT. The variable domain in full, completed from reference TRBV11-2 and TRBJ1-4, reads EAGVAQSPRYKIIEKRQSVAFWCNPISGHATLYWYQQILGQGPKLLIQFQNNGVVDDSQLPKDRFSAERLKGVDSTLKIQPAKLEDSAVYLCASSPRGTTNEKLFFGSGTQLSVL.

This chain connects TRBV3-1 (or the pseudogene TRBV3-2) to TRBJ2-6; D not resolved. V dropped 2 bases and J dropped 2 bases, with 13 bases sitting between them. Germline CDR1 LGHDT, CDR2 YNNKEL (reference sequence). This CDR3 has 17 residues. The DNA of the CDR3 is TGTGCCAGCAGCCAATTTCCGCTCCTGGCTGGGGCCAACGTCCTGACTTTC. Translation: CASSQFPLLAGANVLTF.

In its sample, this clone was seen once. The V call is TRBV11-1, the J call TRBJ2-2, with 8 bases aligning to TRBD1. This CDR3 has 16 amino acids. J gave up 7 bases and V 5 bases, and 12 bases lay outside the gene matches. Germline assignment: CDR1 SGHAT and CDR2 FQDESV (reference sequence). CDR3: CASSPGQGARGGELFF. The CDR3, as DNA: TGTGCCAGCAGCCCCGGTCAGGGGGCACGTGGCGGGGAGCTGTTTTTT. Full variable domain (missing parts from reference TRBV11-1 and TRBJ2-2): EAEVAQSPRYKITEKSQAVAFWCDPISGHATLYWYRQILGQGPELLVQFQDESVVDDSQLPKDRFSAERLKGVDSTLKIQPAELGDSAMYLCASSPGQGARGGELFFGEGSRLTVL.

This chain connects TRBV5-1 to TRBJ2-7, with no clear D. Germline lookup yields CDR1 SGHRS and CDR2 YFSETQ. The V end lost 3 bases, the J end lost 5 bases, and 15 bases lay between the germline ends. This CDR3 has 14 amino acids. The CDR3: CASSSGNGKDEQYF. The CDR3 region has the DNA TGCGCCAGCAGCTCGGGCAATGGAAAAGACGAGCAGTACTTC.

The rearrangement links TRBV2 to TRBJ1-2; D perhaps matches TRBD1 (5 bases). Trimming left V 5 bases short and J 4 bases short, with 11 bases between. The CDR3 sequence is 13 residues long. Germline CDR1 is SNHLY and CDR2 is FYNNEI. Here the CDR3 reads CASSPTEPYGYTF. CDR3 coding DNA: TGTGCCAGCAGTCCGACAGAGCCCTATGGCTACACCTTC.

The chain recombines TRBV5-1 with TRBJ1-1, with D perhaps matching TRBD1 (5 bases). CDR1 and CDR2 (germline): SGHRS, YFSETQ. The germline V and J ends were trimmed by 3 bases and 1 base, with 13 bases remaining between them. CDR3 length equals 15 residues. The CDR3: CASSWGDLRNTEAFF. Written as DNA, the CDR3 is TGCGCCAGCAGCTGGGGGGATTTAAGGAACACTGAAGCTTTCTTT.

This clone was seen once. This sequence joins TRBV6-6 and TRBJ2-1; TRBD2 aligns across 10 bases. V lost 5 bases, J lost 4 bases, and 11 bases stayed unmatched. CDR1 is MNHNY and CDR2 is SVGAGI in the germline V gene (reference sequence). The CDR3 has 17 amino acids. This chain's CDR3 is CASSRTSGAPLYNEQFF. CDR3 coding DNA: TGTGCCAGCAGTCGTACTAGCGGGGCCCCCCTTTACAATGAGCAGTTCTTC.

This chain joins TRBV9 and TRBJ2-2; no clear D gene. There are 14 residues in the CDR3. V was shortened by 1 base and J by 6 bases, with 10 bases between the two germline ends. Germline loops: CDR1 SGDLS, CDR2 YYNGEE. CDR3 coding DNA: TGTGCCAGCAGCGTAACGGTTCTCTCCGGGGAGCTGTTTTTT. It codes for CASSVTVLSGELFF.

The V gene is TRBV6-5, the J gene TRBJ2-7, with 8 positions matching TRBD1. After removal of 5 bases from V and 3 bases from J, the junction contained 6 bases not matched to a gene. Germline CDR1 and CDR2: MNHEY and SVGAGI. The CDR3 contains 14 residues. As DNA, the CDR3 is TGTGCCAGCAGTACAGGGGGAACTGGCTACGAGCAGTACTTC. Protein: CASSTGGTGYEQYF.

The V call is TRBV5-5, the J call TRBJ1-1, with TRBD1 as a possible D gene (5 bases). Trimming took off 0 bases at V and 11 bases at J, with 11 bases between the two ends. The CDR3 loop spans 12 amino acids. Germline-derived CDR1 and CDR2 are SGHKS and YYEKEE (reference sequence). CDR3 nucleotides: TGTGCCAGCAGCTTGGGTTTGGGGGAGGCTTTCTTT. Encoded protein: CASSLGLGEAFF.

This clone was counted a single time. The V call is TRBV6-7, the J call TRBJ2-7; 12 bases line up with TRBD2. TRBV6-7 is placed among ORFs of uncertain function. CDR3 size: 18 residues. Losses at the gene ends were 2 bases for V and 3 bases for J; bases not matched to a gene: 11. The CDR3 region is CASSYPTSGGPHFYEQYF. As DNA, the CDR3 is TGTGCCAGCAGTTACCCCACTAGCGGGGGGCCGCACTTCTACGAGCAGTACTTC.

The chain uses TRBV3-1 (or the pseudogene TRBV3-2) and TRBJ2-3; no reliable D call. This CDR3 contains 15 residues. V lost 1 base and J 2 bases, leaving 10 bases between the germline ends. The germline V gene encodes CDR1 LGHDT and CDR2 YNNKEL (reference sequence). CDR3 residues: CASSQVRPDTDTQYF. As DNA, the CDR3 is TGTGCCAGCAGCCAAGTTCGTCCAGACACAGATACGCAGTATTTT.

V gene TRBV10-3 combines with J gene TRBJ2-5; D might be TRBD2 (6 bases). The V end lost 9 bases, the J end lost 4 bases, and 9 bases lay between the germline ends. Per the germline V gene, CDR1 is ENHRY and CDR2 is SYGVKD. This CDR3 spans 11 amino acids. In nucleotides, the CDR3 is TGTGCCATGGGGCGGGGAGAGACCCAGTACTTC. This encodes CAMGRGETQYF.

V and J are TRBV9 and TRBJ2-7; D may correspond to TRBD1 or TRBD2 (6 bases each). This CDR3 region has 14 residues. Germline CDR1 is SGDLS and CDR2 is YYNGEE. Trimming pared 0 bases from V and 7 bases from J, leaving 14 bases between. Here the CDR3 reads CASSVATGAGEQYF. CDR3 sequence (DNA): TGTGCCAGCAGCGTAGCTACGGGGGCGGGAGAGCAGTACTTC.

V gene TRBV15 combines with J gene TRBJ2-7; D not resolved. V was cut by 5 bases and J by 1 base, with 9 bases left in between. CDR1 and CDR2 from the germline V gene are LNHNV and YYDKDF (reference sequence). The CDR3 length is 13 residues. The CDR3 loop is CATSVTRSYEQYF. CDR3 coding DNA: TGTGCCACCAGCGTGACGAGGTCCTACGAGCAGTACTTC.

The chain carries TRBV3-1 (or the pseudogene TRBV3-2) and TRBJ2-7; D possibly corresponds to TRBD2 (5 bases). Germline V gene data show CDR1 as LGHDT and CDR2 as YNNKEL (reference sequence). This CDR3 has 14 amino acids. V lost 0 bases and J lost 6, with 12 bases in between. CDR3 protein: CASSQESRASEQYF. CDR3 DNA: TGTGCCAGCAGCCAAGAGTCGCGGGCATCCGAGCAGTACTTC.

This chain joins TRBV18 and TRBJ1-1; maybe TRBD1 (6 bases). Germline V gene lookup returns CDR1 KGHSH and CDR2 LQKENI. The ends were cut back, 3 bases at V and 5 bases at J, with 19 bases in the middle. This CDR3 comprises 16 residues. This CDR3 is CASSPGLGQGYTEAFF. CDR3 nucleotides: TGTGCCAGCTCACCGGGACTGGGGCAGGGGTATACTGAAGCTTTCTTT.

This chain links TRBV9 with TRBJ2-2; TRBD2 might be the D (6 bases). The germline V and J ends were trimmed by 5 bases and 4 bases, with 12 bases remaining between them. Germline V gives CDR1 SGDLS, CDR2 YYNGEE. The length of the CDR3 is 14 residues. CDR3 amino acids: CASRTGVGTGELFF. In nucleotides, the CDR3 is TGTGCCAGCAGAACGGGGGTCGGCACCGGGGAGCTGTTTTTT. Together with reference TRBV9 and TRBJ2-2, the CDR3 gives the full variable domain: DSGVTQTPKHLITATGQRVTLRCSPRSGDLSVYWYQQSLDQGLQFLIQYYNGEERAKGNILERFSAQQFPDLHSELNLSSLELGDSALYFCASRTGVGTGELFFGEGSRLTVL.

This chain connects TRBV28 to TRBJ2-3; TRBD2 matches 10 bases. Looked up from germline, CDR1 is MDHEN and CDR2 is SYDVKM. V lost 5 bases to trimming and J lost 3 bases; unmatched junction nucleotides: 5. CDR3 length: 15 amino acids. CDR3 in DNA: TGTGCCAGCAGTCCACTAGCGGGGTTAACAGATACGCAGTATTTT. Amino acid sequence: CASSPLAGLTDTQYF.